The 3 T cell receptor beta chains listed next were all sequenced from one sample in a study of blood T cell repertoires in COVID-19. Sequencing was performed with immunoSEQ multiplex PCR; in TCRdb, only in-frame clones are kept and a portion is missing. This sample has about 170,000 clones, with around four fifths found just once. Material: PBMCs or T cells enriched from blood (not recorded which). Receptors originate from a woman in her fifties or sixties who had recovered from COVID-19.

The chain is built from TRBV10-3 and TRBJ1-5, with 8 bases aligning to TRBD1. This CDR3 is built from 14 residues. Unmatched junction bases numbered 6, after V lost 5 bases and J lost 6 bases. Germline values: CDR1 ENHRY, CDR2 SYGVKD. CDR3: CAISSTGEVQPQHF. CDR3 nucleotide sequence: TGTGCCATCAGTTCGACAGGGGAAGTTCAGCCCCAGCATTTT.

The table lists this clone with a few counts. The chain uses TRBV3-1 (or the pseudogene TRBV3-2) and TRBJ1-1; D is uncertain. Germline lookup yields CDR1 LGHDT and CDR2 YNNKEL (reference sequence). This CDR3 comprises 13 residues. Deletions cut 1 base from V and 11 bases from J, with 14 bases between. For the CDR3, the DNA is TGTGCCAGCAGCCAAGGAGGGAGGTTCATGGCTTTCTTT. Translation gives CASSQGGRFMAFF.

The gene calls are TRBV11-3 and TRBJ1-2, with D hard to call. The V and J ends lost 8 bases and 3 bases respectively, with 13 bases between them. The CDR3 is made up of 13 amino acids. From germline, CDR1 is SGHNT and CDR2 YENEEA. This CDR3 reads CASQYSGDYGYTF. Here the CDR3 DNA reads TGTGCCAGCCAGTACAGCGGGGACTATGGCTACACCTTC.